Ten or more counts support the clone carrying this TCR beta chain. Amplification of ligated cDNA took four PCR rounds with SP2 and nested alpha and beta constant primers. TCRdb processed the UMI-ligation and nested PCR reads anew with MiXCR; each CDR3 protein has one entry. The table records tens of thousands of distinct CDR3 sequences, about 6% of them present only once. These data originate in a study of naive and memory T cell subsets. Stated treatment: skin biopsy from PPD injection site in Mantoux-positive individual. The library had UMIs added by 3' ligation of an oligonucleotide to TCR cDNA. Looked up from germline, CDR1 is SGDLS and CDR2 is YYNGEE. V lost 0 bases, J lost 1 base, and 1 base stayed unmatched. CDR3 length: 15 amino acids.

This specimen was skin, taken from a tuberculin skin test site. The chain is built from TRBV9 and TRBJ2-1; 7 bases map to TRBD1. This clonotype was sampled from an adult in good health. The CDR3 nucleotides read TGTGCCAGCAGCGTAGGACAGGGTTCCTACAATGAGCAGTTCTTC. Protein: CASSVGQGSYNEQFF.